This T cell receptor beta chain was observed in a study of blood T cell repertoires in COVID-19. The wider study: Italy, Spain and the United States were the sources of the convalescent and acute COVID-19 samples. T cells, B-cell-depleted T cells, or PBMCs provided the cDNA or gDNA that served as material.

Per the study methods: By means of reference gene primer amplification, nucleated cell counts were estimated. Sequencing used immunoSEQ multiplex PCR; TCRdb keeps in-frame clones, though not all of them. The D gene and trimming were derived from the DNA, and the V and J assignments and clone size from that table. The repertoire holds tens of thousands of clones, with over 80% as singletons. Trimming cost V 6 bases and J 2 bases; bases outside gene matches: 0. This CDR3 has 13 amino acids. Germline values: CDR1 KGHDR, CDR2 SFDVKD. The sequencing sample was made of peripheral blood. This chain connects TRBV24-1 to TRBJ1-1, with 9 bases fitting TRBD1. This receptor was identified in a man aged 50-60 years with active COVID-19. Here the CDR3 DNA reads TGTGCCACCAGTACAGGGGGCAACACTGAAGCTTTCTTT. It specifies CATSTGGNTEAFF.